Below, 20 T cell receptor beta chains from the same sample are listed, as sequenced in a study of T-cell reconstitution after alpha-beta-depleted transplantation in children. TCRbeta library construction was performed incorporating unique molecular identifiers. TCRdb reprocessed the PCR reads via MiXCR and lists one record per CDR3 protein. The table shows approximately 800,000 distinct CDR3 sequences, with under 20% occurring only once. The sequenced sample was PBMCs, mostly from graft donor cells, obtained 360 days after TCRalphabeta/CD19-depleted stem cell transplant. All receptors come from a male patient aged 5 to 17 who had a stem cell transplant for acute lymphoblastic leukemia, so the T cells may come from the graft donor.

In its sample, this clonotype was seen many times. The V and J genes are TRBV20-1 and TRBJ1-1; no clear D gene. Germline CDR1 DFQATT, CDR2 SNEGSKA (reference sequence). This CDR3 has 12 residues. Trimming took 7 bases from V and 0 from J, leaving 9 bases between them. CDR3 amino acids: CSVNTVNTEAFF. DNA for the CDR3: TGCAGTGTTAATACCGTGAACACTGAAGCTTTCTTT.

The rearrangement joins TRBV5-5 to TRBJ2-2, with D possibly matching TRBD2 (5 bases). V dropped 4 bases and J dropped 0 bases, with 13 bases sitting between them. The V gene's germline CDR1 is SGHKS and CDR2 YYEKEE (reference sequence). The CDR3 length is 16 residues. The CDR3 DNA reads TGTGCCAGCAGCCACTCTAGCCCGGCGAACACCGGGGAGCTGTTTTTT. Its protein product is CASSHSSPANTGELFF.

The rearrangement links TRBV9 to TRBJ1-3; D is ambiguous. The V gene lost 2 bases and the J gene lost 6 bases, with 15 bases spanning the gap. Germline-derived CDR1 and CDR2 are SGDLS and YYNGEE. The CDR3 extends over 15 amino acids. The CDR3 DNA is TGTGCCAGCAGCGTTAACGACTGGGAGGCAAACACCATATATTTT. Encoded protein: CASSVNDWEANTIYF.

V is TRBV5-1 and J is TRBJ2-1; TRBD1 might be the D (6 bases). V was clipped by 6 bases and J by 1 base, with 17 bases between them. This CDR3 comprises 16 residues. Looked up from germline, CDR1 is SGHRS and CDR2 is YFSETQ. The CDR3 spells CASTNSPRGSYNEQFF. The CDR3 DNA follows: TGCGCCAGCACCAACTCCCCAAGGGGGTCCTACAATGAGCAGTTCTTC. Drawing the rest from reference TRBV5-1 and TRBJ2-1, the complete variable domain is KAGVTQTPRYLIKTRGQQVTLSCSPISGHRSVSWYQQTPGQGLQFLFEYFSETQRNKGNFPGRFSGRQFSNSRSEMNVSTLELGDSALYLCASTNSPRGSYNEQFFGPGTRLTVL.

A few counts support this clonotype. CDR3 residues: CASLTGPNEKLFF. Written as DNA, the CDR3 is TGTGCCAGCTTGACAGGGCCTAATGAAAAACTGTTTTTT. V gene TRBV28 combines with J gene TRBJ1-4; 7 bases line up with TRBD1. The CDR3 runs to 13 residues. Per the germline V gene, CDR1 is MDHEN and CDR2 is SYDVKM. V shed 8 bases and J 3 bases; nucleotides not matched to a gene: 3. The variable domain in full, completed from reference TRBV28 and TRBJ1-4, reads DVKVTQSSRYLVKRTGEKVFLECVQDMDHENMFWYRQDPGLGLRLIYFSYDVKMKEKGDIPEGYSVSREKKERFSLILESASTNQTSMYLCASLTGPNEKLFFGSGTQLSVL.

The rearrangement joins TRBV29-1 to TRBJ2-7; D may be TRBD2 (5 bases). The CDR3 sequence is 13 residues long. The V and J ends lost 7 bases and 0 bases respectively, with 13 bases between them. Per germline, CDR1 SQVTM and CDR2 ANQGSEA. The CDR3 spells CSALPDYSYEQYF. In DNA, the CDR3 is TGCAGCGCCCTACCCGACTACTCCTACGAGCAGTACTTC.

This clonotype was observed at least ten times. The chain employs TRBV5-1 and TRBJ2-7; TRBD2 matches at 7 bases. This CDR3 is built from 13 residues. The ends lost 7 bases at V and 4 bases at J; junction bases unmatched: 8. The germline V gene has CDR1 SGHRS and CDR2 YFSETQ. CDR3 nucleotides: TGCGCCAGCGGAGGGCCTAGCGGATACGAGCAGTACTTC. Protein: CASGGPSGYEQYF.

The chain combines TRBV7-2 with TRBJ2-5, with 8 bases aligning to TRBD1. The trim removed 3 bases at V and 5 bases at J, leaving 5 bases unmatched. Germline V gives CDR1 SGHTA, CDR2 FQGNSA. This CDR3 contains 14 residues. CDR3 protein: CASSLSRQGETQYF. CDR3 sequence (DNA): TGTGCCAGCAGCTTGAGTCGACAGGGGGAGACCCAGTACTTC.

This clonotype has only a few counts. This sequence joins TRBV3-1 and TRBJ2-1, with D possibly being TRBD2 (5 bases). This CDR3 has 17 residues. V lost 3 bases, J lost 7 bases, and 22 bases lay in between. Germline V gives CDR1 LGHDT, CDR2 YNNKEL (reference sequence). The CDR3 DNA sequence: TGTGCCAGCAGCCAGGCCCGGTCTACGGGGTTTGTAAATGAGCAGTTCTTC. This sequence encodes CASSQARSTGFVNEQFF.

Here the CDR3 DNA reads TGTGCCAGCAGCGACCCCGGGACAGGGGTTGGCTACACCTTC. It codes for CASSDPGTGVGYTF. The chain combines TRBV9 with TRBJ1-2, with 10 bases that match TRBD1. CDR1 is SGDLS, CDR2 YYNGEE, per germline. Trimming took 3 bases from V and 7 from J; bases not matched to a gene: 6. This CDR3 region has 14 residues.

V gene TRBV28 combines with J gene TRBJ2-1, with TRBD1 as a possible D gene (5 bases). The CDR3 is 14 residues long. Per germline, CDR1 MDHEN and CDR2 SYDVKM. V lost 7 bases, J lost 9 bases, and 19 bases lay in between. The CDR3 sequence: CASTDPPRVSEQFF. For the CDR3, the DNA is TGTGCCAGCACCGACCCCCCCAGGGTGAGTGAGCAGTTCTTC.

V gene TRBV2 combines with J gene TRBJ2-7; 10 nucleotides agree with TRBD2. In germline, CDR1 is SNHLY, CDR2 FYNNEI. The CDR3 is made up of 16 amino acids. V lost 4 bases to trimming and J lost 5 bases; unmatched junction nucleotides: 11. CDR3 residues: CASSGWASGSRNEQYF. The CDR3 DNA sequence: TGTGCCAGCAGTGGATGGGCTAGCGGGAGTAGGAACGAGCAGTACTTC.

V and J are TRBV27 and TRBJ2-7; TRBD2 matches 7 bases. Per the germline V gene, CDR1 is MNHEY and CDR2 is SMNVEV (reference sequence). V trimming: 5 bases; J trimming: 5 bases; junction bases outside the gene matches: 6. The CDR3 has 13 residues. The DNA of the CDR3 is TGTGCCAGCAGTCCACCGGGACTAAACGAGCAGTACTTC. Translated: CASSPPGLNEQYF.

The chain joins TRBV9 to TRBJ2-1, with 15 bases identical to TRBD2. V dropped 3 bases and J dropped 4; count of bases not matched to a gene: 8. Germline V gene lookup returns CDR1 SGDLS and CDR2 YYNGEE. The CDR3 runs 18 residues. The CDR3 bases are TGTGCCAGCAGCGCCGGACTAGCGGGAGGGCAGCGGTACAATGAGCAGTTCTTC. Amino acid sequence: CASSAGLAGGQRYNEQFF.

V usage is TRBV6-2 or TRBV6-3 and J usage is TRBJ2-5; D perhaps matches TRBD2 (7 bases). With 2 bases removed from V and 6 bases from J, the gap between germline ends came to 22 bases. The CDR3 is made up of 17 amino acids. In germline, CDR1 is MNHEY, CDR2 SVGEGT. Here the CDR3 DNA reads TGTGCCAGCAGTTACACCTACAGGGAGGGATCGCGGAAGACCCAGTACTTC. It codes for CASSYTYREGSRKTQYF.

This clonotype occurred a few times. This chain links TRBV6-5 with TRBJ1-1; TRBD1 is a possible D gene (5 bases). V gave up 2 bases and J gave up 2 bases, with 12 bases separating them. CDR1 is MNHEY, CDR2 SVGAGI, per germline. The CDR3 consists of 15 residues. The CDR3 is CASSYGTELNTEAFF. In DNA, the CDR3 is TGTGCCAGCAGTTACGGGACCGAGCTAAACACTGAAGCTTTCTTT.

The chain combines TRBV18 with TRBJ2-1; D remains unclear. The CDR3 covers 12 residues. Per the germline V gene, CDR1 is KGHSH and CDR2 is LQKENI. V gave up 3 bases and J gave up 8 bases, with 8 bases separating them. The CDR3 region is CASSPFTDEQFF. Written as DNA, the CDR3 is TGTGCCAGCTCACCCTTCACGGATGAGCAGTTCTTC.

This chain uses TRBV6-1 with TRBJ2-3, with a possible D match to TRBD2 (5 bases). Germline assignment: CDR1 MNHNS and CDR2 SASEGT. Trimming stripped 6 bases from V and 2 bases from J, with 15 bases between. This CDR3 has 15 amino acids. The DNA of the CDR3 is TGTGCCAGCAGCCTTAGCGAGTCACCCACAGATACGCAGTATTTT. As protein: CASSLSESPTDTQYF.

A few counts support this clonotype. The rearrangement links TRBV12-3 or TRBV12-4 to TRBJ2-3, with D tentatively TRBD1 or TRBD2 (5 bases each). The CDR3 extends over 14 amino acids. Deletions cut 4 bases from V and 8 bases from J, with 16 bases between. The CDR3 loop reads CASSSGASGGTQYF. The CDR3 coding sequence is TGTGCCAGCAGTTCCGGGGCGTCTGGGGGTACGCAGTATTTT.

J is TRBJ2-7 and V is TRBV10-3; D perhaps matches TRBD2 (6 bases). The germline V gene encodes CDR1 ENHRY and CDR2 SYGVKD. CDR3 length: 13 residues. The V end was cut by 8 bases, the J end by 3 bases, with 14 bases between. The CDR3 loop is CAIGGLTIYEQYF. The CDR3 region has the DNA TGTGCCATCGGGGGACTGACTATCTACGAGCAGTACTTC.